This paragraph covers one T cell receptor beta chain sequence. Its antigen is unidentified. Via MiXCR, TCRdb re-called the reads, giving one row per CDR3 protein. Of about 500,000 distinct CDR3 sequences in the sample, roughly a third are singletons; the top ten hold roughly 17%. The data were obtained in a study of T cell repertoires in cytomegalovirus infection. V lost 6 bases and J lost 1; bases outside the gene matches: 7. The CDR3 extends over 15 amino acids. This TCR came from a human donor in good health (CMV status not recorded). Some clones in this sample may be carry-over from other donors' samples. Sequences were derived from cultured PBMCs, sampled from culture after CMV antigen stimulation. The gene calls are TRBV12-3 or TRBV12-4 and TRBJ1-1, with 8 positions matching TRBD1. The CDR3 nucleotides are TGTGCCAGCAGCCCATCCGGGACAGGGAACACTGAAGCTTTCTTT. Translating gives CASSPSGTGNTEAFF.